The clone carrying this TCR beta chain was detected only a few times. This sample is drawn from a study of blood T cells in healthy people across ages. The CDR3 covers 15 residues. Germline CDR1 is SEHNR and CDR2 is FQNEAQ (reference sequence). With 1 base removed from V and 6 bases from J, the gap between germline ends came to 10 bases. Then a second PCR, running about 6 to 12 cycles, was carried out with a sample-barcoded 5' primer and a J-beta primer mix. Each cDNA molecule, via a template-switch adaptor with 12 random nucleotides, was tagged. TCRdb used MiXCR to reprocess the 5' RACE reads, holding one entry per CDR3 protein. Of about 800,000 distinct CDR3 sequences listed, roughly 25% were seen once; the top ten hold approximately 3.7%. This same sample was also taken into another study, of T cells of mothers and their children.

The sample consisted of blood. The sequence was obtained from a boy aged 10-17 years in good health. This sequence joins TRBV7-9 and TRBJ1-6; maybe TRBD1 (5 bases). CDR3 loop: CASSLVKGVNSPLHF. Here the CDR3 DNA reads TGTGCCAGCAGCTTAGTCAAAGGGGTTAATTCACCCCTCCACTTT.